Listed below are T cell receptor beta chains from one sample, sequenced in a study of T cell repertoires in cytomegalovirus infection. TCRdb re-analysed the reads in MiXCR, keeping a single row per CDR3 protein. Among 200,000 to 250,000 distinct CDR3 sequences listed, roughly 23% were seen once. What was sequenced was CD8+ T cells from PBMCs. The receptors were gathered from a human donor in good health (CMV status not recorded). Some clones in this sample may be carry-over from other donors' samples. Both conserved end residues are part of each CDR3. D genes are given only for firm matches. Clone size is not always given. Where it is, it says once, few, many or a class for expanded clones.

abundance,j_gene,v_gene,d_gene,CDR3aa,CDR3nt
NA,TRBJ2-3,TRBV11-2,NA,CASSLTRSLSSTDMQYF,TGTGCCAGCAGCTTAACCCGTTCCCTTTCTAGCACAGATATGCAGTATTTT
NA,TRBJ2-7,TRBV28,NA,CASSYQSRDEQYF,TGTGCCAGCAGTTATCAATCTAGGGACGAGCAGTACTTC
many,TRBJ2-1,TRBV7-9,TRBD1,CASSLTGFNEQFF,TGTGCCAGCAGCTTGACAGGGTTCAATGAGCAGTTCTTC
NA,TRBJ2-1,TRBV4-1,TRBD2,CASSQDGEGSGYNEQFF,TGCGCCAGCAGCCAAGATGGGGAGGGCTCCGGATACAATGAGCAGTTCTTC
few,TRBJ2-7,TRBV28,TRBD2,CASSPVGGSYEQYF,TGTGCCAGCAGTCCAGTGGGGGGGTCCTACGAGCAGTACTTC
few,TRBJ2-5,TRBV20-1,TRBD1,CSARDILGQAQETQYF,TGCAGTGCTAGAGATATATTGGGACAGGCCCAAGAGACCCAGTACTTC
NA,TRBJ1-1,TRBV7-9,NA,CASSKNTEAFF,TGTGCCAGCAGCAAAAACACTGAAGCTTTCTTT
few,TRBJ1-4,TRBV19,NA,CASSIEAPRLFF,TGTGCCAGTAGTATAGAGGCTCCAAGACTGTTTTTT
NA,TRBJ1-2,TRBV4-1,NA,CASSQGPGDNGYTF,TGCGCCAGCAGCCAAGGACCCGGGGACAATGGCTACACCTTC
many,TRBJ2-5,TRBV7-8,TRBD2,CASSLGGGYQETQYF,TGTGCCAGCAGCCTCGGGGGGGGGTACCAAGAGACCCAGTACTTC
many,TRBJ2-1,TRBV7-8,TRBD2,CASTLAGGPDEQFF,TGTGCCAGCACCCTGGCGGGGGGGCCCGATGAGCAGTTCTTC
NA,TRBJ2-5,TRBV7-4,NA,CASSTTRDPRETQYF,TGTGCCAGCAGCACTACCCGTGATCCAAGGGAGACCCAGTACTTC
NA,TRBJ1-2,TRBV7-9,NA,CASSTTGTPYGYTF,TGTGCCAGCAGTACCACCGGGACACCGTATGGCTACACCTTC
few,TRBJ1-1,TRBV20-1,NA,CSAGARDTEAFF,TGCAGTGCAGGGGCCAGGGATACTGAAGCTTTCTTT
many,TRBJ1-1,TRBV29-1,NA,CSVPGSTEAFF,TGCAGCGTCCCAGGTAGCACTGAAGCTTTCTTT
NA,TRBJ1-2,TRBV7-9,NA,CASGGRDGGYTF,TGTGCCAGCGGAGGCAGGGATGGCGGCTACACCTTC
many,TRBJ2-1,TRBV27,NA,CASSLNGGNEQFF,TGTGCCAGCAGTTTGAACGGAGGCAATGAGCAGTTCTTC
many,TRBJ2-7,TRBV7-6,TRBD1,CASSLLGQGAEDEQYF,TGTGCCAGCAGCTTATTAGGCCAGGGGGCGGAGGACGAGCAGTACTTC
many,TRBJ2-6,TRBV11-1,TRBD1,CASSLDDRGQTGANVLTF,TGTGCCAGCAGCTTAGACGACAGGGGTCAAACTGGGGCCAACGTCCTGACTTTC
NA,TRBJ1-4,TRBV14,TRBD1,CASSSDRGREKLFF,TGTGCCAGCAGCTCGGACAGGGGGCGGGAAAAACTGTTTTTT
many,TRBJ2-1,TRBV27,NA,CASSLGRGDEQFF,TGTGCCAGCAGTTTAGGCAGGGGCGATGAGCAGTTCTTC
few,TRBJ2-7,TRBV19,TRBD2,CASSQASGVEQYF,TGTGCCAGTAGTCAAGCTAGCGGGGTCGAGCAGTACTTC
NA,TRBJ1-1,TRBV7-4,TRBD1,CASSRRPSDRAETEAFF,TGTGCCAGCAGCAGACGGCCAAGCGACAGGGCAGAGACTGAAGCTTTCTTT
few,TRBJ2-5,TRBV12-3/TRBV12-4,NA,CASSFGSEQETQYF,TGTGCCAGCAGTTTTGGCAGCGAACAAGAGACCCAGTACTTC
NA,TRBJ2-7,TRBV7-9,NA,CASSVLQDEQYF,TGTGCCAGCAGCGTACTCCAAGACGAGCAGTACTTC
NA,TRBJ2-7,TRBV2,TRBD1,CASSGTGSYEQYF,TGTGCCAGCAGTGGGACAGGGTCCTACGAGCAGTACTTC
NA,TRBJ1-1,TRBV10-3,NA,CAIKGANTEAFF,TGTGCCATCAAAGGGGCAAACACTGAAGCTTTCTTT
NA,TRBJ2-1,TRBV29-1,NA,CSVVTSSYNEQFF,TGCAGCGTTGTCACCAGCTCCTACAATGAGCAGTTCTTC
many,TRBJ2-1,TRBV7-2,NA,CASSFRLRGNNEQFF,TGTGCCAGCAGCTTCAGGTTAAGGGGCAACAATGAGCAGTTCTTC
NA,TRBJ2-3,TRBV2,NA,CADSRQYTDTQYF,TGTGCCGATTCCCGGCAGTACACAGATACGCAGTATTTT
NA,TRBJ1-2,TRBV28,NA,CASSQRGVDYGYTF,TGTGCCAGCAGCCAACGAGGGGTGGACTATGGCTACACCTTC
many,TRBJ2-1,TRBV6-5,TRBD2,CASSYSSGGSYNEQFF,TGTGCCAGCAGTTACTCTAGCGGGGGATCGTACAATGAGCAGTTCTTC
few,TRBJ2-5,TRBV6-5,TRBD1,CASSPYRGKETQYF,TGTGCCAGCAGTCCTTACAGGGGGAAAGAGACCCAGTACTTC
NA,TRBJ2-7,TRBV2,NA,CASSAGQLFYGQYF,TGTGCCAGCAGTGCTGGACAGCTGTTCTACGGGCAGTACTTC
many,TRBJ1-2,TRBV12-3/TRBV12-4,NA,CASSFLGISYGYTF,TGTGCCAGCAGTTTTTTGGGGATCTCCTATGGCTACACCTTC
NA,TRBJ2-5,TRBV7-9,TRBD2,CASSKKRGPADQETQYF,TGTGCCAGCAGCAAGAAGCGGGGACCAGCGGACCAAGAGACCCAGTACTTC
few,TRBJ1-3,TRBV12-3/TRBV12-4,NA,CASSRGPSGNTIYF,TGTGCCAGCAGCCGCGGGCCCTCTGGAAACACCATATATTTT
few,TRBJ1-5,TRBV20-1,NA,CSARERLDTNQPQHF,TGCAGTGCTAGAGAAAGGCTGGACACAAATCAGCCCCAGCATTTT
NA,TRBJ2-1,TRBV12-3/TRBV12-4,NA,CASRFGGNEQFF,TGTGCCAGCAGATTCGGCGGGAATGAGCAGTTCTTC
NA,TRBJ1-1,TRBV28,NA,CASSELETEAFF,TGTGCCAGCAGTGAGCTCGAGACTGAAGCTTTCTTT
NA,TRBJ2-1,TRBV9,NA,CASSARLEKGNNEQFF,TGTGCCAGCAGCGCGAGACTAGAGAAGGGGAACAATGAGCAGTTCTTC
NA,TRBJ1-5,TRBV5-5,NA,CASSLEGARRQPQHF,TGTGCCAGCAGCTTGGAAGGGGCGAGGAGACAGCCCCAGCATTTT
NA,TRBJ2-1,TRBV2,NA,CASSELRYNEQFF,TGTGCCAGCAGTGAATTAAGGTACAATGAGCAGTTCTTC
NA,TRBJ2-7,TRBV7-6,TRBD2,CASSPGLAMAYEQYF,TGTGCCAGCAGCCCAGGACTAGCGATGGCCTACGAGCAGTACTTC
many,TRBJ2-1,TRBV11-1,TRBD2,CASSPGSGGAFHEQFF,TGTGCCAGCAGCCCTGGATCGGGGGGGGCTTTCCATGAGCAGTTCTTC
many,TRBJ1-1,TRBV19,NA,CASTPMDSFTEAFF,TGTGCCAGTACCCCCATGGACAGCTTCACTGAAGCTTTCTTT
many,TRBJ2-5,TRBV4-1,TRBD2,CASSQDSVSGGILGTQYF,TGCGCCAGCAGCCAAGATTCGGTCAGCGGGGGCATTCTAGGGACCCAGTACTTC
NA,TRBJ1-4,TRBV6-6,NA,CASSYGVRATNEKLFF,TGTGCCAGCAGTTACGGGGTTAGAGCAACTAATGAAAAACTGTTTTTT